A selection of T cell receptor beta chains follows, all from one sample in a study of blood T cell repertoires in COVID-19. Generated by immunoSEQ multiplex PCR, the TCRdb table keeps only in-frame clones and is missing some. The sample contains 90,000 to 120,000 clones, approximately 88% of which appear only once. Sequencing was done on a sample of peripheral blood. These receptors came from a man in his 60s with acute or convalescent COVID-19. The CDR3 runs from the conserved cysteine through the conserved F or W. D genes are given only for firm matches. Part of the rows lack a size; the others show once, few, many or a class for expanded clones.

CDR3nt,CDR3aa,d_gene,j_gene,abundance,v_gene
TGTGCCAGCAGTTACTCGGGACTTAAAGCGGATACGCAGTATTTT,CASSYSGLKADTQYF,.,TRBJ2-3,few,TRBV6-5
TGTGCCAGTAGTGAGCGGGACAGGGGATTTGGCTACACCTTC,CASSERDRGFGYTF,TRBD1,TRBJ1-2,.,TRBV19
TGCGCCAGCAGCCAGGCCGCGGGACAGTCAACTAATGAAAAACTGTTTTTT,CASSQAAGQSTNEKLFF,TRBD1,TRBJ1-4,few,TRBV4-1
TGTGCCAGCTCACCGATGACTACGGAGACCCAGTACTTC,CASSPMTTETQYF,.,TRBJ2-5,.,TRBV18
TGTGCCAGCAGCTTAGGGCAGGGGTACGGGGAGCTGTTTTTT,CASSLGQGYGELFF,.,TRBJ2-2,.,TRBV11-2
TGTGCCAGCAGCTTATTTGAGTCAAGGACCCAGTACTTC,CASSLFESRTQYF,.,TRBJ2-5,once,TRBV11-2
TGTGCCAGCAGCTTAGAGGGCTTCCCTAATTCACCCCTCCACTTT,CASSLEGFPNSPLHF,.,TRBJ1-6,once,TRBV11-2
TGCGCCAGCAGCCAACAGGTCTCTGGAAACACCATATATTTT,CASSQQVSGNTIYF,.,TRBJ1-3,.,TRBV5-1
TGTGCCAGTAGTATAGGACAGGGGGCAGCCCATGAGCAGTTCTTC,CASSIGQGAAHEQFF,TRBD1,TRBJ2-1,.,TRBV19
TGTGCCAGCAGCGGGGACAGGGGACAGCCCCAGCATTTT,CASSGDRGQPQHF,TRBD1,TRBJ1-5,.,TRBV9
TGTGCCAGCAGTTACTCGGGGGCGGACTCCTACAATGAGCAGTTCTTC,CASSYSGADSYNEQFF,.,TRBJ2-1,few,TRBV6-5
TGTGCCAGCAGCCTAGGGGGAGGGCTAGAGACCCAGTACTTC,CASSLGGGLETQYF,.,TRBJ2-5,once,TRBV9
TGTGCCAGCAGCTTACAGGGGGTTTACGAGCAGTACTTC,CASSLQGVYEQYF,TRBD1,TRBJ2-7,.,TRBV5-4
TGTGCCAGCAGATGGGGACAGCAAAACTATGGCTACACCTTC,CASRWGQQNYGYTF,TRBD1,TRBJ1-2,.,TRBV28
TGTGCCAGCAGCCCCCAGGGGGGCACTGAAGCTTTCTTT,CASSPQGGTEAFF,TRBD1,TRBJ1-1,few,TRBV7-2
TGTGCCAGCAGCTTAGATCCTACTACAGGGAAGGCTTTCTTT,CASSLDPTTGKAFF,.,TRBJ1-1,.,TRBV11-3
TGCGCCAGCAGTTTGGTGAATCCGGGACAGGTTTTTAGCTCCTACAATGAGCAGTTCTTC,CASSLVNPGQVFSSYNEQFF,TRBD1,TRBJ2-1,.,TRBV5-1
TGTGCCAGCAGCTTGGACTTATCCGGCGAGCAGTTCTTC,CASSLDLSGEQFF,.,TRBJ2-1,.,TRBV11-3